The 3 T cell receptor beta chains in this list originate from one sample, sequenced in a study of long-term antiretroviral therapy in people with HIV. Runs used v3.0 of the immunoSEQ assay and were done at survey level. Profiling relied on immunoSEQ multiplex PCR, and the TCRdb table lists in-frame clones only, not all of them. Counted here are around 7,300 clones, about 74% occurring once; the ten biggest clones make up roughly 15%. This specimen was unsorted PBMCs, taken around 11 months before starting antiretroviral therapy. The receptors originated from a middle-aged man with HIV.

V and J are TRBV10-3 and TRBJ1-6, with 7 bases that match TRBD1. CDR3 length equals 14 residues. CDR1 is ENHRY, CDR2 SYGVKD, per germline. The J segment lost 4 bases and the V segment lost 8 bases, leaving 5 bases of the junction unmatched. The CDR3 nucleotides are TGTGCCATCTCCGCAGGGGGGTATAATTCACCCCTCCACTTT. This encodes CAISAGGYNSPLHF.

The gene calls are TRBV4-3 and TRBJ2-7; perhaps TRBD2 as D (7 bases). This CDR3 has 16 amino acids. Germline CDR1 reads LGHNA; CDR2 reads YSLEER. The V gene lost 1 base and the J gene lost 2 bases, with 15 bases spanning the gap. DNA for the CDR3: TGCGCCAGCAGCCAAGGGCTTGGGGGGGCCGCCTACGAGCAGTACTTC. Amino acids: CASSQGLGGAAYEQYF.

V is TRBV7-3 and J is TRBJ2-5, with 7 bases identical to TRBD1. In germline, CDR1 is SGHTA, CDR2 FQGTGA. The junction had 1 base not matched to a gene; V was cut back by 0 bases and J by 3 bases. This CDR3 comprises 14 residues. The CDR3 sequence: CASSLTGTEETQYF. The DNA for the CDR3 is TGTGCCAGCAGCTTAACGGGGACAGAAGAGACCCAGTACTTC.